This T cell receptor beta chain came from a study of beta chain features in type 1 diabetes. Broader study findings: The question of HLA type influencing TCRB rearrangement was one that remained unresolved here.

The germline V gene encodes CDR1 LNHDA and CDR2 SQIVND (reference sequence). J lost 1 base, V lost 6 bases, and 10 bases had no gene match. The CDR3 consists of 16 residues. The isolated RNA, all of it, was reverse transcribed, so expressed TCRB transcripts were what got sequenced. Some clones are missing from TCRdb's copy, which holds only in-frame ones; the method was immunoSEQ multiplex PCR. The sample contains 310,000 or so clones, approximately 9.9% of which appear only once. This clone was observed a handful of times. As yet, its antigen is unknown. The sample taken for sequencing was naive CD4+ T cells from blood. This TCR derives from a woman aged 25 to 39 in good health. The chain couples TRBV19 to TRBJ2-5; 8 bases map to TRBD2. In DNA, the CDR3 is TGTGCCAGTAGACCAACGCGGGGGGTCACCCAAGAGACCCAGTACTTC. Its translation: CASRPTRGVTQETQYF.